The clone carrying this TCR beta chain was counted ten times or more. Its antigen remains unidentified. This record belongs to a study of neurological immune-mediated disorders. Overall study findings and caveats: CDR3 amino acid sequences found in expanded clones were never shared across subjects, suggesting private repertoires in all groups.

TCRdb itself ran the 5' RACE reads through MiXCR, one entry per CDR3 protein. The sample lists 55,000 to 80,000 distinct CDR3 sequences, 4% to 6% occurring once. Input material: PBMCs. The TCR originated in a woman aged 45-65 years with multiple sclerosis.

The CDR3: CASSEAWGSNYGYTF. The CDR3 DNA follows: TGTGCCAGCAGTGAAGCGTGGGGGAGTAACTATGGCTACACCTTC. The chain links TRBV6-1 to TRBJ1-2, with a tentative D call TRBD1 (5 bases). Germline loops: CDR1 MNHNS, CDR2 SASEGT. The CDR3 has 15 amino acids. The V and J ends lost 0 bases and 1 base respectively, with 9 bases between them.